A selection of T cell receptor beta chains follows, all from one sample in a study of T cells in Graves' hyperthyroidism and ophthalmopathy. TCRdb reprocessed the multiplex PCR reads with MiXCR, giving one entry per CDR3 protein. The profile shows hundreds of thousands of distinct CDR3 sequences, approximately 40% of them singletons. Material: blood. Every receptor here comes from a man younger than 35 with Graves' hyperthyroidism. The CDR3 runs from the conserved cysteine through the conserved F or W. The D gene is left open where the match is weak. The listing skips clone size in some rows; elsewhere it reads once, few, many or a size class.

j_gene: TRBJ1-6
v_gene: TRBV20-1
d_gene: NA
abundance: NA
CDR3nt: TGCAGTGCCTTGCGGATTTCCTATAATTCACCCCTCCACTTT
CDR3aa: CSALRISYNSPLHF

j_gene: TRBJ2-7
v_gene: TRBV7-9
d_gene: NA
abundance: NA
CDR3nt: TGTGCCAGCAGCCTCTCGTCAGGGTTCAGCTCCTACGAGCAGTACTTC
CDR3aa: CASSLSSGFSSYEQYF

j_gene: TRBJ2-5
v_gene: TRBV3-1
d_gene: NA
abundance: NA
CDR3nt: TGTGCCAGCAGCCCCCTCGGCGGCCAAGAGACCCAGTACTTC
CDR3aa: CASSPLGGQETQYF

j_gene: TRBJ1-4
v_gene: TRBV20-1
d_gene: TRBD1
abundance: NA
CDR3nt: TGCAGTGCTAGAGATCCGCACTCCGGACAGGGTAACGTAGAACTGTTTTTT
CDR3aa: CSARDPHSGQGNVELFF

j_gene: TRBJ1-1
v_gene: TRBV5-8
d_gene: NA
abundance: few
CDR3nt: TGTGCCAGCAGCTGGGACGAGGGACGGAGTGAAGCTTTCTTT
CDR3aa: CASSWDEGRSEAFF

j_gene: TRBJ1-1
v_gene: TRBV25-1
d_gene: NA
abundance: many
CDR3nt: TGTGCCAGCAGCGCCCCCACTGAAGCTTTCTTT
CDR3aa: CASSAPTEAFF

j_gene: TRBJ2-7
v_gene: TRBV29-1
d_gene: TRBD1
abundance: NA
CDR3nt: TGCAGCGCAGCAGGGGGCCCCTACGAGCAGTACTTC
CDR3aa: CSAAGGPYEQYF

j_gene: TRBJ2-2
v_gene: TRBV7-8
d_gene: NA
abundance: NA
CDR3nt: NA
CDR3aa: CASIGTGSCFF

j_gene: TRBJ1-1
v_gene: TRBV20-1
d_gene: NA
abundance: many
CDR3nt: TGCAGTGCTAGATTCGGCAGGGACACTGAAGCTTTCTTT
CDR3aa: CSARFGRDTEAFF

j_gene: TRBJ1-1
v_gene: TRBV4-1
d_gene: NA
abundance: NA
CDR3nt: TGCGCCAGCAGCCAACTAATGAACACTGAAGCTTTCTTT
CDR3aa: CASSQLMNTEAFF

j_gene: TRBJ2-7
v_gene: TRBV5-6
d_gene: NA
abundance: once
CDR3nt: TGTGCCAGCAGCCCCGCGTGGCGAGGGTCTTTCGAGCAGTACTTC
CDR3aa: CASSPAWRGSFEQYF

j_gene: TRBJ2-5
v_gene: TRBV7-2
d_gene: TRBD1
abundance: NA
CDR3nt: TGTGCCAGCAGCTCCCACGTCAGGGGGCCCCAAGAGACCCAGTACTTC
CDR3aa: CASSSHVRGPQETQYF

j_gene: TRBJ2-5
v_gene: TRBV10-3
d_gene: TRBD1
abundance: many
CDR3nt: TGTGCCATCAGTGCCTGGGACAGGGAGTCAGAGACCCAGTACTTC
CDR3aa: CAISAWDRESETQYF

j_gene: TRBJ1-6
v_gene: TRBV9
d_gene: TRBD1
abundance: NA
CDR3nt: TGTGCCAGCAGCGTAGACACAGGGGGCTCACCCCTCCACTTT
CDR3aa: CASSVDTGGSPLHF

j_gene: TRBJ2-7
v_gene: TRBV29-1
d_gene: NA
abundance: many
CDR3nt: TGCAATACCGGGGGCCGCCCGTACTTC
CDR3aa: CNTGGRPYF

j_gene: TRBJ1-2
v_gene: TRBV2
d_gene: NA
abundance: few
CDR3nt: TGTGCCAGCAGCCTCAGCCTCAGCAGCTACACCTTC
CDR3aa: CASSLSLSSYTF

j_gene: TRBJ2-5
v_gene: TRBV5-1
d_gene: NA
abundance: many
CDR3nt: TGCGCCAGCAGCTCGGGGACTCCACAAGAGACCCAGTACTTC
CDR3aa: CASSSGTPQETQYF

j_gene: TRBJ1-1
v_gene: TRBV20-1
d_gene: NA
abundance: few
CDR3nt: TGCAGTGCTAAAGAGTTGGGTCACGGAGCTGAAGCTTTCTTT
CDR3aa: CSAKELGHGAEAFF

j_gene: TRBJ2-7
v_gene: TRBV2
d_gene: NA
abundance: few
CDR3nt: TGTGCCAGCAGCCAAGATGGCCAAAGCAGTAGGGTGCAGTACTTC
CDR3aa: CASSQDGQSSRVQYF

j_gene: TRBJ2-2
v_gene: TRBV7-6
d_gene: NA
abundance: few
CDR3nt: TGTGCCAGCAGCCCACTACAGGGACACACCGGGGAGCTGTTTTTT
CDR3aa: CASSPLQGHTGELFF

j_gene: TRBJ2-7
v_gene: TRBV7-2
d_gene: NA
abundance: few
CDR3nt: TGTGCCAGCAGCCAAGGGGCAAGCTCCTACGAGCAGTACTTC
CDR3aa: CASSQGASSYEQYF

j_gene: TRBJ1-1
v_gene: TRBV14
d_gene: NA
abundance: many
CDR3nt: TGTGCCAGCAGCCAAGATCTTGAAGGCACGGCTTTCTTT
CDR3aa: CASSQDLEGTAFF

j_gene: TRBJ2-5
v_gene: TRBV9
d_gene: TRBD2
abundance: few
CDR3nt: TGTGCCAGCAGCACGGGGGATAGCGGGGGTATCTCCCAAGAGACCCAGTACTTC
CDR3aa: CASSTGDSGGISQETQYF

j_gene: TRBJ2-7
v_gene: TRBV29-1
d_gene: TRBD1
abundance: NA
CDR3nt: TGCAGCTCCAGCCACAGGGGCTACGAGCAGTACTTC
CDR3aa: CSSSHRGYEQYF

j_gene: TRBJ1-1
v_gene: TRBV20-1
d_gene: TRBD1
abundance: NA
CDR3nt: TGCAGTGCAAACACTCCCGGGACAGAAATTGAAGCTTTCTTT
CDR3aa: CSANTPGTEIEAFF

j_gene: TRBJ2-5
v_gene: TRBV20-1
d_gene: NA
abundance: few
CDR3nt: TGCAGTGCTACCTCGAGAGTGGAGACCCAGTACTTC
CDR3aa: CSATSRVETQYF

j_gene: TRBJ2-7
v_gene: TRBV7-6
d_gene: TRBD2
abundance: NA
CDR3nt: TGTGCCAGCAGCTGGGACTACGGCTCCTACGAGCAGTACTTC
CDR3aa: CASSWDYGSYEQYF

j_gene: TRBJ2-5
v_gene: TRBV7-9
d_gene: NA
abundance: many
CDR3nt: TGTGCCAGCAGTCCTACACTAGGAGAGACCCAGTACTTC
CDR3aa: CASSPTLGETQYF

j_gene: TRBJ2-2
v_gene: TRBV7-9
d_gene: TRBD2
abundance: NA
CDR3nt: TGTGCCAGCAGCTTTACGAGCGGGGCGAACACCGGGGAGCTGTTTTTT
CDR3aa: CASSFTSGANTGELFF

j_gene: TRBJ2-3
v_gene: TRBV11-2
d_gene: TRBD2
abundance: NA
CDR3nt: TGTGCCAGCAGACTAGCGGGTCGGAGCACAGATACGCAGTATTTT
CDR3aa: CASRLAGRSTDTQYF

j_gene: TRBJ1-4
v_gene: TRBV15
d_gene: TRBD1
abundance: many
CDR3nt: TGTGCCACCAGCGCCCCAACCGGGACAGGGCGTAACTCGCACGAAAAACTGTTTTTT
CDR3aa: CATSAPTGTGRNSHEKLFF

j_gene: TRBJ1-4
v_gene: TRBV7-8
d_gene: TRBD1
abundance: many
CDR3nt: TGTGCCAGCAGTCTATCCGGGACAGGTTTCTTCGAACTGTTTTTT
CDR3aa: CASSLSGTGFFELFF

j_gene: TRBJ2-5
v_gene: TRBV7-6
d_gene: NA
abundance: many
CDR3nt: TGTGCCAGCAGCCTACGGACAGACCAAGAGACCCAGTACTTC
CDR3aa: CASSLRTDQETQYF

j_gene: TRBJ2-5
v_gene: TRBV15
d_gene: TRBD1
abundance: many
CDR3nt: TGTGCCACCCAACCAGGGGGTAAAGAGACCCAGTACTTC
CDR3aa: CATQPGGKETQYF

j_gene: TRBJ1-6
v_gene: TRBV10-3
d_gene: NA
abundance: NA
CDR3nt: TGTGCCAGCAGTTACGTAGTTGAATCACCCCTCCACTTT
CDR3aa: CASSYVVESPLHF

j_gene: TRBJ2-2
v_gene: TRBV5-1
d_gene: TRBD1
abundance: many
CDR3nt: TGCGCCAGCAGCGTACGGACAGGGAACGGGGAGCTGTTTTTT
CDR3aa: CASSVRTGNGELFF

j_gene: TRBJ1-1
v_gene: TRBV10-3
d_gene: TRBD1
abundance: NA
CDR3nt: TGTGCCAGCTCAGGAGACCTGACAGGGATCGGCACTGAAGCTTTCTTT
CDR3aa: CASSGDLTGIGTEAFF

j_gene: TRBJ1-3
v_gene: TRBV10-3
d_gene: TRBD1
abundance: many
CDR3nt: TGTGCCATCAGTGAGGCCGGGACAGGGGTGAGAAACACCATATATTTT
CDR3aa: CAISEAGTGVRNTIYF

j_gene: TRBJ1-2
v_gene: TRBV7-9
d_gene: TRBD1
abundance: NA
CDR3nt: TGTGCCAGCAGCCAAGATACAGGACAGGGGAGAGGCTACACCTTC
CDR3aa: CASSQDTGQGRGYTF

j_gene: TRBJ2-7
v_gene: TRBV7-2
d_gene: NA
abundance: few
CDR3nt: TGTGCCAGCAGCCAAGATCGGGCAGGCCCCTACGAGCAGTACTTC
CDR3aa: CASSQDRAGPYEQYF